This TCR beta chain stems from a study of beta chain features in type 1 diabetes. Overall study results and limits: Individuals with type 1 diabetes displayed fewer insertions and more deletions at VDJ junctions.

V dropped 0 bases and J dropped 5 bases, with 7 bases sitting between them. The CDR3 is made up of 13 amino acids. Germline-derived CDR1 and CDR2 are KGHSH and LQKENI. Note on this clone: Its antigen is not identified. Other DNA variants within this sample encode the same CDR3.

Of the isolated RNA, all was reverse transcribed, and so the sequenced material was expressed TCRB transcripts. Using immunoSEQ multiplex PCR, the repertoire was profiled, and TCRdb retains in-frame clones only, with some absent. The sample contains 200,000 to 250,000 clones, roughly 30% of which appear only once. Sequencing input: central memory CD4+ T cells from blood. The source of this sequence is a man under 40 in good health. The chain is built from TRBV18 and TRBJ1-1; no reliable D call. Written as DNA, the CDR3 is TGTGCCAGCTCACCACCGACAAGGACTGAAGCTTTCTTT. Translation: CASSPPTRTEAFF.